These T cell receptor beta chains were read from a single sample in a study of human T cells and chemical hapten exposure. TCRdb passed the RACE reads through MiXCR, listing each CDR3 protein once. In the table there are under 400,000 distinct CDR3 sequences, roughly 4.6% of which are singletons. This material consisted of whole blood, taken in connection with sensitization to the hapten diphenylcyclopropenone (DPC). The receptor source for this set is a woman in her forties or fifties with alopecia areata. Some clones in this sample may be carry-over from other donors' samples. Both conserved end residues are part of each CDR3. D genes are given only for firm matches. Rows give clone size only sometimes, using once, few, many, or a class for an expanded clone.

j_call v_call d_call clone_size cdr3_aa cdr3_nt
TRBJ1-1 TRBV3-1 TRBD1 NA CASSGTENTEAFF TGTGCCAGCAGTGGGACAGAGAACACTGAAGCTTTCTTT
TRBJ2-3 TRBV29-1 TRBD2 few CSSEASGTDTQYF TGCAGCTCGGAGGCTAGCGGGACAGATACGCAGTATTTT
TRBJ1-2 TRBV7-9 NA many CASSLKDILGYTF TGTGCCAGCAGCTTAAAGGACATTCTTGGCTACACCTTC
TRBJ1-2 TRBV11-2 NA NA CASSLLRSRRYGYTF TGTGCCAGCAGCTTACTGAGGTCCAGACGCTATGGCTACACCTTC
TRBJ1-6 TRBV20-1 TRBD1 many CSAPTTGVRSPLHF TGCAGTGCTCCAACGACAGGGGTGAGGTCACCCCTCCACTTT
TRBJ1-2 TRBV4-2 NA many CASSQGQEVNGYTF TGTGCCAGCAGCCAAGGACAAGAGGTTAATGGCTACACCTTC
TRBJ2-3 TRBV9 TRBD1 NA CASSGEGQPTDTQYF TGTGCCAGCAGCGGCGAGGGACAGCCCACAGATACGCAGTATTTT
TRBJ2-7 TRBV5-1 NA NA CASSPSDHRYEQYF TGCGCCAGCAGCCCTTCGGACCACCGGTACGAGCAGTACTTC
TRBJ1-4 TRBV12-3/TRBV12-4 NA many CASSPPGGLGGEKLFF TGTGCCAGCAGTCCCCCCGGAGGTCTGGGGGGGGAAAAACTGTTTTTT
TRBJ2-7 TRBV5-1 NA few CASTRGSEVSYEQYF TGCGCCAGCACTAGGGGGTCGGAGGTCTCCTACGAGCAGTACTTC
TRBJ2-3 TRBV12-5 TRBD1 few CASGWTTGVVADTQYF TGTGCTAGTGGTTGGACGACAGGGGTCGTCGCAGATACGCAGTATTTT
TRBJ1-5 TRBV6-1 NA NA CASSEVEGQPQHF TGTGCCAGCAGTGAAGTGGAAGGCCAGCCCCAGCATTTT
TRBJ1-2 TRBV28 TRBD1 many CASKPQDRAGGYTF TGTGCCAGCAAACCTCAGGACAGGGCGGGAGGCTACACCTTC
TRBJ1-1 TRBV6-2/TRBV6-3 NA few CASNQGTEAFF TGTGCCAGCAATCAGGGGACTGAAGCTTTCTTT
TRBJ1-3 TRBV6-1 NA many CASSEASLGFSGNTIYF TGTGCCAGCAGTGAAGCGTCTTTGGGGTTTTCTGGAAACACCATATATTTT
TRBJ2-3 TRBV20-1 NA many CSARRADTQYF TGCAGTGCTCGCCGGGCAGATACGCAGTATTTT
TRBJ1-2 TRBV29-1 NA NA CSVEYSIYGYTF TGCAGCGTTGAGTACAGTATCTATGGCTACACCTTC
TRBJ2-7 TRBV20-1 TRBD1 few CSARDRAGQENSVPLNEQYF TGCAGTGCTAGAGATCGGGCGGGACAGGAAAATTCAGTACCTCTCAACGAGCAGTACTTC
TRBJ1-2 TRBV29-1 TRBD1 few CSVEDAEGAKGYTF TGCAGCGTTGAAGATGCGGAGGGGGCGAAAGGCTACACCTTC
TRBJ1-2 TRBV6-6 NA NA CASTPEGVGGYTF TGTGCCAGCACCCCAGAAGGGGTAGGTGGCTACACCTTC
TRBJ2-3 TRBV7-9 NA many CASSSRAGAKDTQYF TGTGCCAGCAGCTCCCGGGCAGGGGCAAAGGATACGCAGTATTTT
TRBJ2-3 TRBV12-3/TRBV12-4 NA many CASSLTDSTDTQYF TGTGCCAGCAGTTTAACAGATAGCACAGATACGCAGTATTTT
TRBJ2-3 TRBV20-1 NA many CSAQTGQKDTQYF TGCAGTGCCCAGACGGGGCAGAAAGATACGCAGTATTTT
TRBJ1-4 TRBV7-9 NA many CASSLGRQPREKLFF TGTGCCAGCAGCTTAGGCCGGCAGCCTAGGGAAAAACTGTTTTTT
TRBJ2-1 TRBV29-1 TRBD2 few CSVPGLAATSYNEQFF TGCAGCGTTCCGGGACTAGCGGCTACCTCCTACAATGAGCAGTTCTTC
TRBJ2-1 TRBV4-3 NA few CASSQGSKDNEQFF TGCGCCAGCAGCCAAGGTTCGAAGGACAATGAGCAGTTCTTC
TRBJ1-5 TRBV10-3 NA NA CAISESAVLNQPQHF TGTGCCATCAGTGAGTCGGCAGTGCTCAATCAGCCCCAGCATTTT
TRBJ2-2 TRBV4-3 NA many CASSQASRYTGELFF TGCGCCAGCAGCCAAGCGTCTCGGTACACCGGGGAGCTGTTTTTT
TRBJ2-5 TRBV27 TRBD2 many CASSLGTSALRTETQYF TGTGCCAGCAGTTTGGGGACTAGCGCACTGAGGACAGAGACCCAGTACTTC
TRBJ2-3 TRBV3-1 TRBD2 NA CATSRTGLAGDTQYF TGTGCCACGAGCCGGACGGGACTAGCAGGAGATACGCAGTATTTT
TRBJ2-7 TRBV10-3 NA few CAISANYEQYF TGTGCCATCAGCGCCAACTACGAGCAGTACTTC
TRBJ1-1 TRBV4-3 NA NA CASSQDHRFGNTEAFF TGCGCCAGCAGCCAAGATCACAGATTCGGAAACACTGAAGCTTTCTTT
TRBJ1-6 TRBV27 NA few CASSLQGTPYNSPLHF TGTGCCAGCAGTTTACAGGGGACACCCTATAATTCACCCCTCCACTTT
TRBJ1-5 TRBV28 NA NA CASSFTQASQGQPQHF TGTGCCAGCAGTTTTACGCAGGCCTCCCAGGGGCAGCCCCAGCATTTT
TRBJ1-1 TRBV12-5 TRBD1 few CASRTGGETEAFF TGTGCTAGCCGGACAGGGGGCGAAACTGAAGCTTTCTTT
TRBJ2-1 TRBV12-5 NA NA CASGLVLWEENEQFF TGTGCTAGTGGTTTGGTCTTATGGGAGGAGAATGAGCAGTTCTTC
TRBJ1-3 TRBV6-5 NA many CASSYFQSGNTIYF TGTGCCAGCAGTTACTTCCAGAGTGGAAACACCATATATTTT
TRBJ1-2 TRBV7-2 NA NA CASSPRPGHTVHYGYTF TGTGCCAGCAGCCCCCGTCCGGGACACACGGTTCACTATGGCTACACCTTC
TRBJ2-2 TRBV20-1 NA few CSEDGPDTGELFF TGCAGTGAGGATGGGCCCGACACCGGGGAGCTGTTTTTT
TRBJ2-2 TRBV28 TRBD2 few CASSFGLAELGTGELFF TGTGCCAGCAGTTTTGGGCTAGCGGAGCTGGGAACCGGGGAGCTGTTTTTT
TRBJ2-1 TRBV29-1 TRBD2 few CSVGGLAGGSSYNEQFF TGCAGCGTTGGGGGACTAGCGGGAGGGAGCTCCTACAATGAGCAGTTCTTC
TRBJ1-2 TRBV6-2/TRBV6-3 TRBD1 few CASSYSLGQGPLADGYTF TGTGCCAGCAGTTACTCGTTAGGACAGGGGCCCCTCGCGGATGGCTACACCTTC
TRBJ2-3 TRBV7-9 NA many CASSPEGVLSTDTQYF TGTGCCAGCAGCCCTGAGGGCGTACTTAGCACAGATACGCAGTATTTT
TRBJ2-1 TRBV19 TRBD2 many CASGLAGGNNEQFF TGTGCCAGTGGCCTAGCGGGAGGGAACAATGAGCAGTTCTTC
TRBJ2-7 TRBV4-1 TRBD1 many CASSQAGTGTYEQYF TGCGCCAGCAGCCAGGCCGGGACAGGGACCTACGAGCAGTACTTC
TRBJ1-6 TRBV6-5 TRBD1 few CASSNRGGRNSPLHF TGTGCCAGCAGTAACAGGGGGGGTCGGAATTCACCCCTCCACTTT
TRBJ1-2 TRBV7-8 NA many CASSLGGGNYGYTF TGTGCCAGCAGCTTAGGGGGCGGAAACTATGGCTACACCTTC
TRBJ2-7 TRBV3-1 TRBD2 few CASSPGRGTNEQYF TGTGCCAGCAGCCCCGGGAGGGGGACCAACGAGCAGTACTTC
TRBJ2-5 TRBV7-2 NA many CASSLMWTAGETQYF TGTGCCAGCAGCTTAATGTGGACAGCGGGGGAGACCCAGTACTTC
TRBJ1-1 TRBV7-8 NA many CASSLVVSRNTEAFF TGTGCCAGCAGCTTAGTAGTCAGCCGGAACACTGAAGCTTTCTTT
TRBJ2-5 TRBV2 NA few CASSGPPLGTGRRLQETQYF TGTGCCAGCAGTGGCCCCCCCCTAGGAACAGGACGAAGACTCCAAGAGACCCAGTACTTC
TRBJ1-2 TRBV5-1 TRBD1 many CASSSTGGWDYGYTF TGCGCCAGCAGCTCGACAGGGGGTTGGGACTATGGCTACACCTTC
TRBJ2-6 TRBV6-5 NA many CASSYGGPGANVLTF TGTGCCAGCAGTTACGGGGGCCCTGGGGCCAACGTCCTGACTTTC
TRBJ2-1 TRBV5-4 TRBD2 many CASSLTSGRDEQFF TGTGCCAGCAGTTTGACTAGCGGGAGGGATGAGCAGTTCTTC
TRBJ2-7 TRBV6-2/TRBV6-3 TRBD2 many CASSYSSSGSKEQYF TGTGCCAGCAGTTACTCATCAAGCGGGAGTAAGGAGCAGTACTTC
TRBJ1-1 TRBV10-3 NA few CAISELGQMNTEAFF TGTGCCATCAGTGAGCTGGGGCAGATGAACACTGAAGCTTTCTTT
TRBJ2-7 TRBV20-1 NA NA CSAVDGSGSYEQYF TGCAGTGCTGTGGATGGGAGCGGCTCCTACGAGCAGTACTTC
TRBJ2-4 TRBV18 NA many CASSRRDEFDIQYF TGTGCCAGCTCACGACGGGACGAGTTCGACATTCAGTACTTC
TRBJ1-2 TRBV12-3/TRBV12-4 TRBD1 few CASSAEPRTGSYTF TGTGCCAGCAGTGCCGAACCCCGGACAGGGTCTTACACCTTC